This TCR beta chain appears in the sequencing data of a study of early T cells in non-severe SARS-CoV-2 infection. Many counts were recorded for this clonotype. Looked up from germline, CDR1 is GTSNPN and CDR2 is SVGIG (reference sequence). With V trimmed by 0 bases and J by 5 bases, 2 bases remained unmatched. This CDR3 comprises 15 residues. TCRdb reprocessed the 5' RACE reads via MiXCR and lists one record per CDR3 protein. Of about 33,000 distinct CDR3 sequences in the sample, approximately 5.3% were seen once. The chain joins TRBV30 to TRBJ2-3; TRBD2 aligns across 13 bases. The sequenced sample consisted of whole blood. The sequence derives from an adult who was a healthcare worker with PCR-confirmed SARS-CoV-2 infection or an uninfected control (not recorded which). The CDR3 DNA sequence: TGTGCCTGGAGTGTACTAGCGGGGGGGCAAGATACGCAGTATTTT. Residues: CAWSVLAGGQDTQYF.